This record covers a single TCR beta chain. Its antigen remains unidentified. Base-call qualities are not available, and no considerably larger clone is one nucleotide away. Trimming takes 0 bases from V and 5 bases from J, and the germline ends sit 10 bases apart. The germline V gene supplies CDR1 MGHRA and CDR2 YSYEKL. CDR3 length: 14 amino acids, cysteine to phenylalanine. The kept DNA is CDR3 alone, 42 bases in frame from the first base. The cohort comprised 710 or so healthy bone marrow donors. At the time of sampling, every cohort member was nominally healthy, though immune exposures that went unrecorded were likely present. The donor tested CMV seronegative, placing the donor among the 352 seronegative members of the cohort. Every donor gave a peripheral blood sample, and the peripheral blood mononuclear cells from that sample were used for TCR beta sequencing. The Qiagen DNeasy Blood Extraction Kit was used to extract genomic DNA from the blood cell samples.

The data derive from a study of cytomegalovirus exposure and HLA in healthy donors (dated by TCRdb to about 2017). Regarding the complete study: An earlier analysis of roughly 570 of the donors reported 276 Gb of sequence data and 100 million to 120 million unique TCR beta sequences obtained from roughly 180 million T cells. A later genetic analysis used genome-wide SNP genotypes for about three fifths of the 666 donors, treating that subset as a discovery cohort. Several DR-DQ haplotypes were treated as single units for association and clustering because of strong linkage in the cohort. Using immunosequencing, the study profiled T cell repertoires from fewer than 850 subjects and related those repertoires to cytomegalovirus serostatus. Roughly 300 gigabases of sequencing data and around 80 million unique TCR sequences made up an early release that covered around 640 HLA-typed donors. Along with the roughly 700-subject first cohort, a separate validation cohort of more than 90 different subjects was used. Among 350 to 400 genotyped donors of the cohort, an average of roughly 240,000 unique TCR beta nucleotide sequences were sequenced per donor, 15% to 20% of them non-productive. The study aimed to test whether signatures of past pathogen exposure could be identified by cataloging public T cell receptors. Of the 350 to 400 genotyped donors, 65% to 90% fell in the genetic ancestry cluster associated with self-reported Caucasian donors. The number of typed donors differed by locus: about 629-630 for A, B, C, DRB1 and DQB1; approximately 520 for DQA1; about 600 for DPA1; and some 430 for DPB1. An earlier analysis of 587 of the donors applied high-throughput TCR beta sequencing to assess whether each TCR beta V gene segment acted as functional or pseudogenic. HLA typing included class I and class II loci at four-digit resolution. A later analysis re-analyzed previously published TCR beta repertoires from 500 to 700 donors and added high-resolution HLA genotyping to study TCR occurrence patterns. Every repertoire in the discovery cohort had been generated on one and the same sequencing platform. Alongside the repertoire data, information on donor age, sex, ethnicity and CMV serostatus was compiled. The study combined high-throughput TCR immunosequencing, statistical association of individual TCRs with disease status, and machine learning to predict cytomegalovirus infection status. Rather than using new phenotypic data, the later analysis identified candidate immune exposures from TCR beta sequences and from how often those sequences occurred across donors.

The library was produced with the immunoSEQ multiplex PCR assay. The multiplex PCR relied on a mix of 60 forward primers for TCR Vbeta segments and 13 reverse primers for TCR Jbeta segments. Amplification of the CDR3 region of rearranged TCR beta genes was performed with a multiplex PCR assay on genomic DNA. The amplified TCR beta libraries were sequenced on the Illumina HiSeq System as 87-base-pair reads. Regarding the original processing steps: In a later analysis, tens of millions of unique TCR beta chains were counted across the 500 to 850 repertoires, and about 9.9 million of these chains were shared by at least two donors. Raw reads were error-corrected and collapsed into unique sequences by a nearest-neighbor algorithm in which closely related sequences were merged to remove PCR and sequencing errors. To assign V, D and J gene segments, CDR3 sequences were aligned to IMGT reference sequences. For a sequence to be retained, at least a six-nucleotide match to both a V gene segment and a J gene segment was required. Rearrangements were classified as productive when the CDR3 lacked stop codons and remained in frame with V and J, and all other rearrangements were classified as non-productive. Following IMGT convention, CDR3 was defined as the stretch from the second conserved V-encoded cysteine to the conserved J-encoded phenylalanine. The earlier analysis of 500 to 600 of the donors excluded sequences that lacked an unambiguous match to a single V gene segment. An earlier analysis of a few hundred of the donors classified V segments as functional when productive rearrangements were above 56.7% and as segregating when the standard deviation between donors was above 5%. A statistical classification framework was built for diagnosing cytomegalovirus status from the catalog of TCR beta chain sequences. A later analysis assigned V and J genes by comparing TCR nucleotide sequences with IMGT/GENE-DB human TR gene sequences. In a later analysis, CDR3 sequences and most-parsimonious VDJ recombination scenarios were assigned using the TCRdist pipeline. In a later analysis, each TCR beta chain was defined by its CDR3 amino acid sequence together with its V-gene family, and reads lacking a unique V-gene family were excluded. To address suspected cross-contamination and a sequencing artifact, a later analysis removed 592 highly shared, low-generation-probability nucleotide sequences. A later analysis calculated a clonal expansion index for each public chain from normalized within-repertoire ranks of inferred template counts. In a later analysis, generation probabilities were computed using a VDJ recombination model fitted to out-of-frame rearrangements, and the results were checked against IGoR. In a later analysis, TCR-TCR, TCR-HLA and TCR-CMV co-occurrence was scored with hypergeometric tests, and a repertoire-size bias correction was applied to TCR pairs. A later analysis estimated false discovery rates by permuting HLA or CMV assignments 20 times. In a later analysis, co-occurring TCRs were grouped using DBSCAN, with TCRdist sequence similarity added in when clustering inside HLA-allele-positive subsets. For co-occurrence clustering, repertoires with fewer than 30,000 or more than 120,000 public chains were excluded, along with four or five repertoires with anomalous nucleotide sharing. TCRdb carries this immuneACCESS record with in-frame sequences only. Its versions omit some clonotypes, under half of them owing to an unresolved V gene in the studies checked, with the rest unexplained. The DNA was the basis for D and trimming; V, J and clone size are from that table. In all, the sample holds approximately 140,000 clones, and 70% to 85% of those were seen once. Together, the top ten hold approximately 2.8% of the sample.

Results and caveats for the whole study, not just this receptor: A further reported finding was that TCR beta sequences accurately predicted the HLA-A and HLA-B alleles for most subjects in the first cohort. According to a later analysis, most CMV-associated TCR beta chains appeared to be HLA-restricted, and the HLA associations seemed to be driven largely by CMV exposure. Only TCR beta chains were sequenced in this cohort, and the absence of alpha or paired-chain data limited detectable features. In an earlier analysis of around 500 of the donors, most TCR beta V segments appeared in productive rearrangements about 87% or about 30% of the time, broadly matching IMGT annotations. Because HLA typing was unavailable for some donors at each locus, only the typed subset was used in association tests. A later analysis found that HLA-associated TCR beta chains were more clonally expanded and had lower generation probabilities than equally common non-associated chains. A later genetic analysis reported fewer N-insertions in productive TCRs among donors in an Asian-associated ancestry cluster than the roughly 670-donor mean. In vitro tests confirmed that three of the cytomegalovirus-associated TCR beta chains recognize cytomegalovirus antigens. A cluster of highly shared sequence variants was judged likely to be a technical artifact of the sequencing pipeline. Specific HLA alleles were associated with roughly 17,000 TCR beta sequences at a false discovery rate of 0.05 in a later analysis. Some IMGT-functional V segments, including TRBV6-2 and TRBV6-3, could not be told apart with the 87-base-pair reads, so those segments were excluded. According to the authors, the approach could potentially be generalized to other disease states and immunological phenotypes. Immune exposure information for the cohort was limited to CMV serostatus. Strong co-occurrence of HLA alleles, especially DR and DQ, made assigning TCR associations to individual alleles difficult. In a later analysis, the rate of TCR association differed among HLA loci, with DRB1 alleles having the most associated TCRs and HLA-C alleles having the fewest. According to a later analysis, parvovirus B19, influenza, CMV and Epstein-Barr virus appeared linked to several top co-occurrence clusters. In both the original and validation cohorts, the classifier was reported to diagnose cytomegalovirus status with high specificity and sensitivity. Correlated functional status among segregating V segments might reflect linkage disequilibrium, but an unknown experimental factor could not be ruled out. The study gave a list of about 170 TCR beta chains associated with cytomegalovirus. Presence/absence analyses assumed roughly uniform sequencing depth across donors, an assumption that may not hold. A later genetic analysis associated a missense DCLRE1C variant with V-gene and J-gene trimming of TCR beta chains, and an independent cohort replicated the association. While some public TCRs were present in many individuals, most TCR sequences turned up only very rarely across donors. Over 15 rarely observed V segments, including chromosome 9 orphons, were excluded from the earlier analysis of 550 to 700 of the donors because counts were too low.

The V and J genes are TRBV4-1 and TRBJ2-5, with a weak D call of TRBD2 (6 bases match). This receptor was taken from a boy younger than 10 in good health and CMV-seronegative. What was sequenced was PBMCs. The CDR3 here reads CASSQDRLAETQYF. The DNA reads TGCGCCAGCAGCCAAGATCGGCTAGCGGAGACCCAGTACTTC.